The 18 T cell receptor beta chains listed next were all sequenced from one sample in a study of blood T cell repertoires in COVID-19. The method was immunoSEQ multiplex PCR; TCRdb's version includes in-frame clones alone and lacks a portion of them. The data contain 150,000 to 200,000 clones, 75% to 90% of them singletons. Sample: PBMCs or T cells enriched from blood (not recorded which). Every receptor here comes from a woman aged 40-49 years with acute COVID-19.

In its sample, this clone was seen once. This chain connects TRBV9 to TRBJ2-2; weak D call: TRBD2 (6 bases). Trimming removed 2 bases from V and 6 bases from J, with 8 bases in between. The CDR3 consists of 13 residues. Germline CDR1 SGDLS, CDR2 YYNGEE. CDR3 nucleotide sequence: TGTGCCAGCAGCGTGAGACTAGCCGGGGAGCTGTTTTTT. Translated: CASSVRLAGELFF.

The chain couples TRBV28 to TRBJ1-2, with D perhaps TRBD1 (6 bases). CDR1 is MDHEN, CDR2 SYDVKM, per germline. Deletions cut 6 bases from V and 5 bases from J, with 16 bases between. CDR3 size: 14 residues. Written as DNA, the CDR3 is TGTGCCAGCAGCTGGACCGGGACAATTTATGGCTACACCTTC. Translating gives CASSWTGTIYGYTF.

The chain joins TRBV4-3 to TRBJ1-4; a weak D match, TRBD1 (6 bases). There are 15 residues in the CDR3. Germline CDR1 reads LGHNA; CDR2 reads YSLEER. V gave up 3 bases and J gave up 5 bases, with 13 bases separating them. DNA for the CDR3: TGCGCCAGCAGCCAGGGGGGGGCAGCGAATGAAAAACTGTTTTTT. It encodes CASSQGGAANEKLFF.

This chain uses TRBV15 with TRBJ1-6, with D possibly TRBD1 on 6 matching bases. V was cut by 4 bases and J by 5 bases, with 12 bases left in between. This CDR3 contains 15 residues. Germline lookup yields CDR1 LNHNV and CDR2 YYDKDF (reference sequence). Here the CDR3 reads CATSTGDLNNSPLHF. DNA for the CDR3: TGTGCCACCAGCACAGGGGACCTTAATAATTCACCCCTCCACTTT.

The chain has TRBV20-1 and TRBJ1-1; maybe TRBD1 (6 bases). Deletions cut 3 bases from V and 2 bases from J, with 13 bases between. CDR3 length: 14 residues. Germline-derived CDR1 and CDR2 are DFQATT and SNEGSKA (reference sequence). The CDR3 bases are TGCAGTGCTAGTCAGGCAGGGGTAAACACTGAAGCTTTCTTT. Its protein product is CSASQAGVNTEAFF.

The gene calls are TRBV7-2 and TRBJ2-7, with 10 nucleotides matching TRBD2. V dropped 6 bases and J dropped 2; count of bases not matched to a gene: 7. Germline V gives CDR1 SGHTA, CDR2 FQGNSA. There are 15 residues in the CDR3. The CDR3: CASRPYLAGAYEQYF. The CDR3 coding sequence is TGTGCCAGCAGGCCTTACCTAGCGGGGGCCTACGAGCAGTACTTC.

The V gene is TRBV4-1, the J gene TRBJ2-2; weak D call: TRBD1 (6 bases). Germline V gives CDR1 MGHRA, CDR2 YSYEKL. The CDR3 runs to 17 residues. V lost 3 bases and J lost 3, with 17 bases in between. CDR3 in amino acids: CASSQGRGPQDTGELFF. CDR3 nucleotide sequence: TGCGCCAGCAGCCAGGGCAGGGGACCCCAGGACACCGGGGAGCTGTTTTTT.

The chain has TRBV13 and TRBJ2-3; D is possibly TRBD2 (7 bases). The CDR3 is 20 amino acids. With 1 base removed from V and 2 bases from J, the gap between germline ends came to 25 bases. Germline V gene data show CDR1 as PRHDT and CDR2 as FYEKMQ (reference sequence). As DNA, the CDR3 is TGTGCCAGCAGCTTAGTAGGGGGGGCGACTAGACTTATACCCACAGATACGCAGTATTTT. Amino acid sequence: CASSLVGGATRLIPTDTQYF.

The rearrangement links TRBV6-5 to TRBJ1-1; 8 bases map to TRBD1. CDR1 MNHEY and CDR2 SVGAGI come from the germline V gene. V shed 5 bases, J shed 2 bases, and the junction held 7 bases outside the gene matches. The CDR3 length is 15 residues. The CDR3 here is CASSPRTGTNTEAFF. The CDR3 nucleotides read TGTGCCAGCAGTCCCAGGACAGGGACCAACACTGAAGCTTTCTTT.

V gene TRBV7-2 combines with J gene TRBJ1-4; D is ambiguous. The CDR3 covers 14 residues. Trimming pared 5 bases from V and 6 bases from J, leaving 13 bases between. Germline V lookup: CDR1 SGHTA, CDR2 FQGNSA. The DNA for the CDR3 is TGTGCCAGCAGCCCCCGTTGGGGAGATGAAAAACTGTTTTTT. Translated: CASSPRWGDEKLFF. Full variable domain (rest looked up from reference TRBV7-2 and TRBJ1-4): GAGVSQSPSNKVTEKGKDVELRCDPISGHTALYWYRQSLGQGLEFLIYFQGNSAPDKSGLPSDRFSAERTGGSVSTLTIQRTQQEDSAVYLCASSPRWGDEKLFFGSGTQLSVL.

The rearrangement joins TRBV28 to TRBJ2-3; D is perhaps TRBD2 (6 bases). This CDR3 comprises 12 residues. V was cut by 2 bases and J by 7 bases, with 7 bases left in between. Germline loops: CDR1 MDHEN, CDR2 SYDVKM. The CDR3 nucleotides read TGTGCCAGCAGTTTAGCGGGATATACGCAGTATTTT. Amino acids: CASSLAGYTQYF.

In this sample, this clone turned up once. J is TRBJ2-7 and V is TRBV4-1, with 8 bases identical to TRBD2. Germline lookup yields CDR1 MGHRA and CDR2 YSYEKL. After removal of 5 bases from V and 4 bases from J, the junction contained 10 bases not matched to a gene. The CDR3 extends over 15 amino acids. The DNA of the CDR3 is TGCGCCAGCAGCTTCCGGGGACTAGGGCCTTACGAGCAGTACTTC. Amino acids: CASSFRGLGPYEQYF.

DNA of the CDR3: TGCGCCAGCAGCTTGGCCCCCTCCGGGACTAGCGGGGGGCTCGCCTACGAGCAGTACTTC. Translation gives CASSLAPSGTSGGLAYEQYF. The chain carries TRBV5-1 and TRBJ2-7; 15 nucleotides match TRBD2. With 0 bases clipped from V and 2 bases from J, the junction kept 12 bases outside the gene matches. This CDR3 contains 20 residues. Germline CDR1 is SGHRS and CDR2 is YFSETQ. Variable domain in full (rest from reference TRBV5-1 and TRBJ2-7): KAGVTQTPRYLIKTRGQQVTLSCSPISGHRSVSWYQQTPGQGLQFLFEYFSETQRNKGNFPGRFSGRQFSNSRSEMNVSTLELGDSALYLCASSLAPSGTSGGLAYEQYFGPGTRLTVT.

The V call is TRBV5-4, the J call TRBJ1-2; no firm D call. The V end lost 1 base, the J end lost 4 bases, and 8 bases lay between the germline ends. The CDR3 is 13 amino acids. CDR1 is SGHNT and CDR2 is YYREEE in the germline V gene (reference sequence). For the CDR3, the DNA is TGTGCCAGCAGCTTGATTACGGGCTATGGCTACACCTTC. Amino acids: CASSLITGYGYTF.

V usage is TRBV7-9 and J usage is TRBJ1-1, with a tentative D call TRBD1 (5 bases). Germline V CDR1 and CDR2: SEHNR, FQNEAQ (reference sequence). The CDR3 is 13 residues long. V shed 5 bases and J shed 7 bases, with 14 bases lying between them. The CDR3 coding sequence is TGTGCCAGCAGCCAAGGGGCGGCATATGAAGCTTTCTTT. Translation: CASSQGAAYEAFF. The full variable domain, completed using reference TRBV7-9 and TRBJ1-1, is DTGVSQNPRHKITKRGQNVTFRCDPISEHNRLYWYRQTLGQGPEFLTYFQNEAQLEKSRLLSDRFSAERPKGSFSTLEIQRTEQGDSAMYLCASSQGAAYEAFFGQGTRLTVV.

In this sample, this clone turned up a few times. The chain has TRBV5-1 and TRBJ2-6; 9 bases agree with TRBD1. CDR3 length: 20 residues. After removal of 1 base from V and 4 bases from J, the junction contained 15 bases not matched to a gene. Germline V lookup: CDR1 SGHRS, CDR2 YFSETQ. The CDR3 reads CASSLSGPDRGVPGANVLTF. CDR3 nucleotide sequence: TGCGCCAGCAGCTTGAGCGGGCCCGACAGGGGGGTGCCGGGGGCCAACGTCCTGACTTTC. The entire variable domain, with the rest obtained from reference TRBV5-1 and TRBJ2-6, is as follows: KAGVTQTPRYLIKTRGQQVTLSCSPISGHRSVSWYQQTPGQGLQFLFEYFSETQRNKGNFPGRFSGRQFSNSRSEMNVSTLELGDSALYLCASSLSGPDRGVPGANVLTFGAGSRLTVL.

The chain links TRBV2 to TRBJ1-1, with D maybe TRBD1 (6 bases). Germline CDR1 reads SNHLY; CDR2 reads FYNNEI. With 7 bases removed from V and 6 bases from J, the gap between germline ends came to 24 bases. The CDR3 has 16 residues. This CDR3 is CASTTRSGGAYPEAFF. The CDR3 region has the DNA TGTGCCAGCACGACCCGATCTGGGGGGGCGTATCCTGAAGCTTTCTTT.

The rearrangement joins TRBV4-1 to TRBJ2-3; TRBD2 aligns across 11 bases. Germline loops: CDR1 MGHRA, CDR2 YSYEKL. CDR3 length: 16 amino acids. J gave up 0 bases and V 6 bases, and 5 bases lay outside the gene matches. The CDR3 bases are TGCGCCAGCAGACCGGGACTAGCGGAGAGCACAGATACGCAGTATTTT. The encoded protein is CASRPGLAESTDTQYF.